The 23 T cell receptor beta chains presented below share a single source sample, sequenced in a study of T cells in Graves' hyperthyroidism and ophthalmopathy. TCR beta CDR3 regions were amplified from RNA. HTBI primers drove first-round RT-PCR of the TCR CDR3. MiXCR, applied by TCRdb to the multiplex PCR reads, yields one record per CDR3 protein. The sample includes hundreds of thousands of distinct CDR3 sequences, around a quarter seen only once; the top ten take approximately 10%. The sequencing sample was made of blood. These receptors were collected from a woman in her 30s with Graves' ophthalmopathy.

This clonotype has only a few counts. The chain combines TRBV6-5 with TRBJ1-3; 9 nucleotides align to TRBD1. This CDR3 contains 16 residues. The junction had 2 bases not matched to a gene; V was cut back by 0 bases and J by 2 bases. CDR1 and CDR2 (germline): MNHEY, SVGAGI. CDR3 DNA sequence: TGTGCCAGCAGTTACTCTCGGACAGGGGCTGGAAACACCATATATTTT. It translates to CASSYSRTGAGNTIYF.

The V call is TRBV4-2, the J call TRBJ2-5; 13 positions agree with TRBD2. The V gene end was trimmed by 3 bases and the J gene end by 5 bases; junction bases not matched to a gene: 12. Looked up from germline, CDR1 is LGHNA and CDR2 is YNFKEQ. This CDR3 contains 18 residues. CDR3 region: CASSQGTSGRAFGETQYF. The CDR3 DNA follows: TGTGCCAGCAGCCAGGGAACTAGCGGGAGGGCCTTCGGTGAGACCCAGTACTTC.

The genes are TRBV24-1 and TRBJ2-7; D gene uncertain. This CDR3 is 13 amino acids long. Germline CDR1 and CDR2: KGHDR and SFDVKD. Trimming left V 6 bases short and J 5 bases short, with 13 bases between. CDR3 sequence: CATSSGVFHEQYF. The CDR3 nucleotides read TGTGCCACCAGTAGTGGGGTCTTCCACGAGCAGTACTTC.

J is TRBJ2-5 and V is TRBV5-6, with TRBD1 matching over 11 bases. This CDR3 comprises 14 residues. Germline CDR1 SGHDT, CDR2 YYEEEE. J lost 4 bases, V lost 7 bases, and 6 bases had no gene match. The CDR3 DNA is TGTGCCAGCGGGGCCGGGACAGGGGGAGAGACCCAGTACTTC. As protein: CASGAGTGGETQYF.

A remark on this clonotype: This may stem from a read error, because a much larger clone lies one nucleotide away. It is likely a read error, because the conserved phenylalanine at the end of the CDR3 is missing. This rearrangement joins TRBV9 to TRBJ1-5, with D perhaps TRBD1 (5 bases). Germline values: CDR1 SGDLS, CDR2 YYNGEE. CDR3 length: 14 amino acids. V lost 3 bases and J 7 bases, leaving 14 bases between the germline ends. The CDR3 nucleotides are TGTGCCAGCAGCGGGGGCAGGGAAGGACAGCCCCAGCATTTG. It codes for CASSGGREGQPQHL.

In this sample, this clonotype turned up many times. This chain connects TRBV5-1 to TRBJ1-1; no reliable D call. The length of the CDR3 is 12 residues. Germline CDR1 SGHRS, CDR2 YFSETQ. Trimming left V 7 bases short and J 3 bases short, with 10 bases between. CDR3 sequence (DNA): TGCGCCAGCCGGTGGAGTGACACTGAAGCTTTCTTT. The encoded protein is CASRWSDTEAFF.

The chain carries TRBV6-8 and TRBJ2-5; unclear D gene. Germline V gene lookup returns CDR1 MNHGY and CDR2 SAAAGT. This CDR3 region has 16 residues. V was pared by 7 bases and J by 5 bases, with 23 bases between. CDR3 in amino acids: CASIHIRACRVETQYF. CDR3 nucleotide sequence: TGTGCCAGCATCCACATCCGGGCCTGCCGCGTTGAGACCCAGTACTTC.

This clonotype was found many times. The chain carries TRBV7-8 and TRBJ1-3; 7 bases are shared with TRBD1. With V trimmed by 6 bases and J by 3 bases, 5 bases remained unmatched. Germline V gives CDR1 SGHVS, CDR2 FQNEAQ. The CDR3 totals 14 residues. The CDR3 DNA is TGTGCCAGCAGACAGGGGAATTATGGAAACACCATATATTTT. This sequence encodes CASRQGNYGNTIYF.

This clonotype was seen ten or more times. This chain connects TRBV27 to TRBJ2-7; D perhaps matches TRBD2 (5 bases). Germline V CDR1 and CDR2: MNHEY, SMNVEV (reference sequence). V lost 6 bases and J lost 6, with 12 bases in between. This CDR3 contains 12 residues. CDR3 bases: TGTGCCAGCAGCCCGGACGGACTCGAGCAGTACTTC. Residues: CASSPDGLEQYF.

This clonotype was detected only a few times. Its ends do not fully match the called genes, so a read error is possible. The chain has TRBV6-2 or TRBV6-3 and TRBJ2-2; D is perhaps TRBD1 (6 bases). CDR1 and CDR2 from the germline V gene are MNHEY and SVGEGT. There are 13 residues in the CDR3. The chain's CDR3 is CAGRGTSTGELCF. CDR3 DNA sequence: TGTGCCGGAAGGGGGACATCCACCGGGGAGCTGTGTTTT.

This chain joins TRBV5-6 and TRBJ2-7; 7 bases agree with TRBD1. V was clipped by 1 base and J by 5 bases; unmatched bases: 9. Germline CDR1 reads SGHDT; CDR2 reads YYEEEE. CDR3 length equals 15 residues. The CDR3 loop is CASSLLTGNTDEQYF. CDR3 coding DNA: TGTGCCAGCAGCTTGTTGACAGGGAATACGGACGAGCAGTACTTC.

This clonotype was recorded many times. V usage is TRBV15 and J usage is TRBJ1-5; D call uncertain. The CDR3 runs 15 residues. Germline lookup yields CDR1 LNHNV and CDR2 YYDKDF (reference sequence). Trimming removed 3 bases from V and 6 bases from J, with 15 bases in between. This CDR3 is CATSSLLGGFQPQHF. CDR3 in DNA: TGTGCCACCAGCAGCCTGTTGGGAGGATTTCAGCCCCAGCATTTT.

V gene TRBV20-1 combines with J gene TRBJ1-5, with TRBD1 matching 7 bases. Germline V gene lookup returns CDR1 DFQATT and CDR2 SNEGSKA (reference sequence). Unmatched junction bases numbered 12, after V lost 1 base and J lost 0 bases. The CDR3 covers 18 residues. Written as DNA, the CDR3 is TGCAGTGCTAGAGGACTTATACCGGGACAGAGTAGCAATCAGCCCCAGCATTTT. The encoded protein is CSARGLIPGQSSNQPQHF.

Points on this clonotype: A much larger clone is a single base away; this may be a read error. The gene calls are TRBV10-2 and TRBJ1-5, with 8 bases identical to TRBD1. V dropped 3 bases and J dropped 7; count of bases not matched to a gene: 5. This CDR3 has 14 amino acids. CDR1 is WSHSY and CDR2 is SAAADI in the germline V gene. CDR3 sequence reads: CASSDPGGGQPQHF. For the CDR3, the DNA is TGCGCCAGCAGTGATCCAGGGGGCGGACAGCCCCAGCATTTT.

Ten or more counts support this clonotype. This clone may be a read error of a much larger clone one base away. The chain recombines TRBV12-3 or TRBV12-4 with TRBJ1-2, with D perhaps matching TRBD1 (6 bases). V dropped 1 base and J dropped 14 bases, with 14 bases sitting between them. CDR3 length: 12 amino acids. The CDR3 bases are TGTGCCAGCAGTTTAGGGCAGGGGAGGAGGACCTTC. Residues: CASSLGQGRRTF.

In its sample, this clonotype was seen many times. The chain couples TRBV6-1 to TRBJ1-2; no definite D call. The CDR3 extends over 14 amino acids. The germline V and J ends were trimmed by 1 base and 8 bases, with 14 bases remaining between them. Germline CDR1 is MNHNS and CDR2 is SASEGT. This CDR3 reads CASSEGGVPEGYTF. In DNA form, the CDR3 reads TGTGCCAGCAGTGAAGGCGGGGTCCCGGAAGGCTACACCTTC.

V is TRBV28 and J is TRBJ1-1; D gene uncertain. Germline V gene lookup returns CDR1 MDHEN and CDR2 SYDVKM. The V and J ends lost 10 bases and 1 base respectively, with 10 bases between them. The CDR3 runs 12 residues. DNA for the CDR3: TGTGCCACCGTATGGGGGAACACTGAAGCTTTCTTT. It yields the protein CATVWGNTEAFF.

The chain recombines TRBV20-1 with TRBJ1-2, with D unresolved. The CDR3 is 15 amino acids. V shed 0 bases and J shed 3 bases, with 14 bases lying between them. Germline CDR1 DFQATT, CDR2 SNEGSKA (reference sequence). In nucleotides, the CDR3 is TGCAGTGCTAGAGATCAGGCAGGAGCCTACTATGGCTACACCTTC. Translation gives CSARDQAGAYYGYTF.

This clonotype was counted at least ten times. The gene calls are TRBV3-1 and TRBJ1-2; TRBD1 agrees at 8 bases. The CDR3 is 15 residues long. Germline CDR1 LGHDT, CDR2 YNNKEL (reference sequence). The ends lost 4 bases at V and 2 bases at J; junction bases unmatched: 6. The CDR3 nucleotides read TGTGCCAGCAGCCTGATGGGACAGGCAAACTATGGCTACACCTTC. It is translated as CASSLMGQANYGYTF.

In its sample, this clonotype was seen many times. The chain employs TRBV6-2 or TRBV6-3 and TRBJ1-5, with D unclear. The CDR3 contains 13 residues. V was pared by 2 bases and J by 7 bases, with 9 bases between. Germline values: CDR1 MNHEY, CDR2 SVGEGT. DNA for the CDR3: TGTGCCAGCAGTTACCTGATGGTCCAGCCCCAGCATTTT. Its protein product is CASSYLMVQPQHF.

This clonotype was observed a handful of times. A read error is possible here, since a much larger clone lies one base away. J is TRBJ2-2 and V is TRBV12-3 or TRBV12-4; tentatively, D is TRBD1 or TRBD2 (5 bases each). The length of the CDR3 is 14 residues. In DNA, the CDR3 is TGTGCCAGCAGCCCCGGGACCCACACCGGGGAGCTGTGTTTT. This gives the protein CASSPGTHTGELCF.

This chain connects TRBV12-3 or TRBV12-4 to TRBJ1-5; D is undetermined. V lost 7 bases to trimming and J lost 4 bases, with 14 bases between them. This CDR3 spans 14 amino acids. The CDR3 region is CASISGIPNQPQHF. The CDR3 nucleotides read TGTGCCAGCATATCCGGGATCCCAAATCAGCCCCAGCATTTT.

The rearrangement links TRBV6-5 to TRBJ1-2; weak D call: TRBD1 (6 bases). Deletions cut 4 bases from V and 2 bases from J, with 14 bases between. In germline, CDR1 is MNHEY, CDR2 SVGAGI. The CDR3 is 15 residues long. The CDR3 coding sequence is TGTGCCAGCAGTTTATATGGGACAACAAACTATGGCTACACCTTC. This translates into CASSLYGTTNYGYTF.